This record looks at one TCR beta chain sequence and its context. Its antigen is as yet unknown. Repertoires were generated with immunoSEQ multiplex PCR, while TCRdb's copy carries only in-frame clones and drops some. Of about 27,000 clones in the sample, around four fifths were seen once. These data originate in a study of graft-versus-host responses after intestinal transplantation. Study overall: The study gave all recipients anti-thymocyte globulin induction, then tacrolimus and steroids for roughly 3 years.

The CDR3 has 14 amino acids. The V gene lost 0 bases and the J gene lost 4 bases, with 9 bases spanning the gap. The germline V gene has CDR1 SGHRS and CDR2 YFSETQ. Study outcomes and limitations: Association was observed between peak circulating GvH clone levels and early post-transplant HvG declines. Recipient marrow harbored GvH clones, some of which surfaced first in ileum or blood.

The TCR originated in a human patient who received an intestinal transplant, so some T cells may come from the graft donor. The chain combines TRBV5-1 with TRBJ2-3; D is possibly TRBD1 (6 bases). Sequenced here: PBMCs, sampled approximately 29 days after intestinal transplant. CDR3 in DNA: TGCGCCAGCAGCTTGGACAGGGAATCAGATACGCAGTATTTT. Protein product: CASSLDRESDTQYF.